This T cell receptor (beta chain) appears in the sequencing data of a study of cytomegalovirus exposure and HLA in healthy donors. Study-wide points: Prior analysis indicated that the majority of TCR beta V segments exhibited productivity approximately 87% or approximately 30% of the time.

Vbeta (60) and Jbeta (13) primers were used in the PCR. Measured with immunoSEQ multiplex PCR; TCRdb has only the in-frame clones, and not every one. This sample has over 150,000 clones, with around 80% found just once. Details on this clone: Antigen specificity is unknown.

CDR3 length: 13 amino acids. Trimming pared 7 bases from V and 4 bases from J, leaving 14 bases between. Germline V gene data show CDR1 as SGHRS and CDR2 as YFSETQ. This chain joins TRBV5-1 and TRBJ2-5; possibly TRBD2 for D (7 bases). The clonotype originates from an older woman in good health and CMV-seropositive. The specimen was PBMCs. This chain's CDR3 is CASGGGTRETQYF. CDR3 nucleotides: TGCGCCAGCGGCGGGGGCACCAGAGAGACCCAGTACTTC. The entire variable domain, with the rest obtained from reference TRBV5-1 and TRBJ2-5, is as follows: KAGVTQTPRYLIKTRGQQVTLSCSPISGHRSVSWYQQTPGQGLQFLFEYFSETQRNKGNFPGRFSGRQFSNSRSEMNVSTLELGDSALYLCASGGGTRETQYFGPGTRLLVL.